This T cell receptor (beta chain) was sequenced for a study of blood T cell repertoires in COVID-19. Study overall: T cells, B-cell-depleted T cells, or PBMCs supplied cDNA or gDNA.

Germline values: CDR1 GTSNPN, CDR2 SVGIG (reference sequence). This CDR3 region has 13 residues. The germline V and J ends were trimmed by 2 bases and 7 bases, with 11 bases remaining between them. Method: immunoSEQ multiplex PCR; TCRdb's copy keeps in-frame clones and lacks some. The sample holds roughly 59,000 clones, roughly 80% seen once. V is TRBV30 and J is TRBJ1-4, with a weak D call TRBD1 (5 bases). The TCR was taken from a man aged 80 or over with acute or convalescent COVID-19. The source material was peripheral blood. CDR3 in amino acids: CAWSRGSREKLFF. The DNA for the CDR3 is TGTGCCTGGAGTCGGGGGTCGCGTGAAAAACTGTTTTTT.